These 9 T cell receptor beta chains share one sample of origin, sequenced in a study of CD8 T cells in Susac syndrome. cDNA came from roughly 0.53 to 1 ug RNA primed by random hexamers. Each CDR3 protein gets one entry after TCRdb re-called the immunoSEQ multiplex PCR reads with MiXCR. The sample contains 250,000 to 300,000 distinct CDR3 sequences, 80% to 90% of which appear only once. Sequenced: CD8+ T cells from PBMCs. These receptors originate from a human donor with multiple sclerosis.

The V and J genes are TRBV30 and TRBJ1-4; D gene uncertain. This CDR3 is 15 amino acids long. V lost 4 bases and J 5 bases, leaving 17 bases between the germline ends. The germline V gene encodes CDR1 GTSNPN and CDR2 SVGIG (reference sequence). DNA for the CDR3: TGTGCCTGGACTTCCGAGAGGACGGAGAATGAAAAACTGTTTTTT. This codes for CAWTSERTENEKLFF.

The chain employs TRBV6-2 or TRBV6-3 and TRBJ1-2; no clear D. CDR3 size: 14 residues. Germline loops: CDR1 MNHEY, CDR2 SVGEGT. V lost 6 bases to trimming and J lost 4 bases, with 15 bases between them. The CDR3 DNA is TGTGCCAGCAGAAGAGGAACAGTGAGCTATGGCTACACCTTC. Translating it yields CASRRGTVSYGYTF.

The sample holds a few counts of this clonotype. J is TRBJ2-7 and V is TRBV9; D is undetermined. Trimming took off 3 bases at V and 6 bases at J, with 7 bases between the two ends. CDR1 is SGDLS, CDR2 YYNGEE, per germline. The CDR3 has 11 residues. This CDR3 is CASSGIGEQYF. DNA for the CDR3: TGTGCCAGCAGCGGCATCGGCGAGCAGTACTTC. Full variable domain (outside the CDR3, taken from reference TRBV9 and TRBJ2-7): DSGVTQTPKHLITATGQRVTLRCSPRSGDLSVYWYQQSLDQGLQFLIQYYNGEERAKGNILERFSAQQFPDLHSELNLSSLELGDSALYFCASSGIGEQYFGPGTRLTVT.

V gene TRBV11-2 combines with J gene TRBJ2-5; a weak D match, TRBD2 (6 bases). The germline V gene has CDR1 SGHAT and CDR2 FQNNGV. The CDR3 runs to 14 residues. Deletions cut 3 bases from V and 4 bases from J, with 12 bases between. The CDR3 region is CASSLAGLAETQYF. The CDR3 DNA sequence: TGTGCCAGCAGCTTGGCGGGGTTAGCAGAGACCCAGTACTTC.

J is TRBJ1-2 and V is TRBV20-1, with D hard to call. Germline CDR1 DFQATT, CDR2 SNEGSKA (reference sequence). Trimming removed 5 bases from V and 8 bases from J, with 12 bases in between. This CDR3 spans 11 amino acids. CDR3 nucleotides: TGCAGTGCTTCCCCCCCTGGGGGCTACACCTTC. It yields the protein CSASPPGGYTF.

This clonotype turned up a few times. The genes are TRBV12-3 or TRBV12-4 and TRBJ2-5; D ambiguous. The CDR3 covers 11 residues. The V and J ends lost 3 bases and 3 bases respectively, with 2 bases between them. The CDR3 DNA reads as TGTGCCAGCAGTTTCAAAGAGACCCAGTACTTC. Its protein product is CASSFKETQYF.

The chain recombines TRBV2 with TRBJ2-5; D gene unclear. Trimming shortened V by 10 bases and J by 2 bases, and 11 bases separated the two germline ends. Germline CDR1 SNHLY, CDR2 FYNNEI. CDR3 size: 12 residues. The CDR3 DNA reads as TGTGCCACCCTTGAAGAACAAGAGACCCAGTACTTC. This sequence encodes CATLEEQETQYF.

The chain joins TRBV7-2 to TRBJ2-5; a weak D match, TRBD2 (5 bases). The CDR3 is made up of 15 amino acids. V dropped 6 bases and J dropped 5 bases, with 19 bases sitting between them. Germline loops: CDR1 SGHTA, CDR2 FQGNSA. CDR3 loop: CASSRVERRRETQYF. DNA for the CDR3: TGTGCCAGCAGTCGCGTTGAAAGGAGGAGGGAGACCCAGTACTTC. The whole variable domain, remainder taken from reference TRBV7-2 and TRBJ2-5, is GAGVSQSPSNKVTEKGKDVELRCDPISGHTALYWYRQSLGQGLEFLIYFQGNSAPDKSGLPSDRFSAERTGGSVSTLTIQRTQQEDSAVYLCASSRVERRRETQYFGPGTRLLVL.

This clonotype was picked up one time. J is TRBJ1-1 and V is TRBV10-3; D gene unclear. The V and J ends lost 2 bases and 0 bases respectively, with 4 bases between them. This CDR3 is built from 13 residues. Germline V lookup: CDR1 ENHRY, CDR2 SYGVKD. The CDR3 loop is CAISEGLNTEAFF. CDR3 coding DNA: TGTGCCATCAGTGAGGGGCTGAACACTGAAGCTTTCTTT.